These 16 T cell receptor beta chains were sequenced from one sample in a study of control samples from healthy donors and cancer patients. TCRdb's table, derived via immunoSEQ multiplex PCR, lists solely in-frame clones and lacks some. The table lists some 150,000 clones, 95% to 96% of them singletons. Input material: blood. These receptor sequences come from a woman in her 30s in good health.

The CDR3 loop reads CATSYFQGQINEKLFF. In DNA form, the CDR3 reads TGTGCAACCTCTTATTTCCAAGGGCAGATTAATGAAAAACTGTTTTTT. The chain recombines TRBV28 with TRBJ1-4, with unresolved D. Germline CDR1 and CDR2: MDHEN and SYDVKM. CDR3 length equals 16 residues.

This clone was seen only once. The V call is TRBV27, the J call TRBJ2-7; the match to TRBD1 covers 9 bases. The V and J ends lost 6 bases and 4 bases, in that order; junction bases with no gene match: 7. Germline CDR1 and CDR2: MNHEY and SMNVEV (reference sequence). The CDR3 extends over 14 amino acids. This CDR3 reads CASSYLGQGYEQYF. The CDR3 DNA reads as TGTGCCAGCAGCTACCTGGGACAGGGTTACGAGCAGTACTTC.

The genes are TRBV19 and TRBJ1-5; the match to TRBD1 covers 8 bases. The germline CDR1 and CDR2 sequences are LNHDA and SQIVND (reference sequence). This CDR3 contains 14 residues. V gave up 8 bases and J gave up 7 bases; unmatched junction bases: 10. The CDR3: CASGRDRGDQPQHF. CDR3 DNA: TGTGCCAGTGGTCGCGACAGGGGTGACCAGCCCCAGCATTTT.

V and J are TRBV30 and TRBJ2-6; D assignment may be TRBD1 or TRBD2 (5 bases each). V was trimmed by 3 bases and J by 2 bases, leaving 17 bases between them. The CDR3 runs to 17 residues. CDR1 is GTSNPN, CDR2 SVGIG, per germline (reference sequence). As DNA, the CDR3 is TGTGCCTGGAGACGGGGCAGGGCATCCCCTGGGGCCAACGTCCTGACTTTC. Its translation: CAWRRGRASPGANVLTF. Based on the CDR3 plus reference TRBV30 and TRBJ2-6, the full variable domain is SQTIHQWPATLVQPVGSPLSLECTVEGTSNPNLYWYRQAAGRGLQLLFYSVGIGQISSEVPQNLSASRPQDRQFILSSKKLLLSDSGFYLCAWRRGRASPGANVLTFGAGSRLTVL.

CDR3 residues: CASSPTRDSPEAFF. The CDR3 DNA follows: TGTGCCAGCAGTCCAACCCGGGACAGCCCTGAAGCTTTCTTT. The chain carries TRBV7-9 and TRBJ1-1, with TRBD1 matching over 7 bases. The junction had 10 bases not matched to a gene; V was cut back by 6 bases and J by 6 bases. There are 14 residues in the CDR3. The V gene's germline CDR1 is SEHNR and CDR2 FQNEAQ (reference sequence).

A single count supports this clone. The chain joins TRBV5-1 to TRBJ2-3, with 13 nucleotides matching TRBD2. V trimming: 4 bases; J trimming: 5 bases; junction bases outside the gene matches: 13. The CDR3 loop spans 18 amino acids. Germline CDR1 and CDR2: SGHRS and YFSETQ. CDR3 bases: TGCGCCAGCAGCCCCGCACTACTAGCGGGGGGGCCTGGAGATACGCAGTATTTT. Translated: CASSPALLAGGPGDTQYF.

The genes are TRBV7-9 and TRBJ2-1; no clear D. Germline CDR1 and CDR2: SEHNR and FQNEAQ (reference sequence). The CDR3 length is 15 residues. V was clipped by 0 bases and J by 1 base, with 7 bases between them. The CDR3 here is CASSLARPSYNEQFF. CDR3 bases: TGTGCCAGCAGCTTAGCTCGACCATCCTACAATGAGCAGTTCTTC.

As concerns this clone: In the same sample, other DNA sequences code for this CDR3. V gene TRBV28 combines with J gene TRBJ1-5, with a possible D match to TRBD1 (5 bases). The CDR3 is 14 residues long. Trimming stripped 6 bases from V and 1 base from J, with 10 bases between. Germline V gives CDR1 MDHEN, CDR2 SYDVKM. The CDR3 bases are TGTGCCAGCAGCCTTTGGGGGAGCAATCAGCCCCAGCATTTT. Encoded protein: CASSLWGSNQPQHF.

This sequence joins TRBV11-3 and TRBJ2-2, with unresolved D. The V and J ends lost 5 bases and 6 bases respectively, with 16 bases between them. The CDR3 is 15 residues long. The germline CDR1 and CDR2 sequences are SGHNT and YENEEA. This chain's CDR3 is CASSHGRQAAGELFF. Written as DNA, the CDR3 is TGTGCCAGCAGCCATGGTCGGCAGGCAGCCGGGGAGCTGTTTTTT.

The rearrangement uses TRBV25-1 and TRBJ2-7; D call uncertain. There are 14 residues in the CDR3. V was shortened by 1 base and J by 5 bases, with 12 bases between the two germline ends. Looked up from germline, CDR1 is MGHDK and CDR2 is SYGVNS. The CDR3 spells CASSESSWPHEQYF. CDR3 DNA: TGTGCCAGCAGTGAATCATCTTGGCCCCACGAGCAGTACTTC.

The chain uses TRBV6-5 and TRBJ1-5, with D possibly being TRBD1 (6 bases). V gave up 0 bases and J gave up 4 bases, with 10 bases separating them. Per the germline V gene, CDR1 is MNHEY and CDR2 is SVGAGI. This CDR3 has 15 residues. The DNA for the CDR3 is TGTGCCAGCAGTTACTCGGGGGACAATAATCAGCCCCAGCATTTT. This translates into CASSYSGDNNQPQHF.

This rearrangement joins TRBV28 to TRBJ2-1; 7 bases match TRBD2. Looked up from germline, CDR1 is MDHEN and CDR2 is SYDVKM. The V segment lost 3 bases and the J segment 8 bases; nucleotides outside the gene matches: 7. This CDR3 is 14 amino acids long. In DNA form, the CDR3 reads TGTGCCAGCAGTTTCGATGGACTAGTGGATGAGCAGTTCTTC. Translated, it gives CASSFDGLVDEQFF. The whole variable domain, remainder taken from reference TRBV28 and TRBJ2-1, is DVKVTQSSRYLVKRTGEKVFLECVQDMDHENMFWYRQDPGLGLRLIYFSYDVKMKEKGDIPEGYSVSREKKERFSLILESASTNQTSMYLCASSFDGLVDEQFFGPGTRLTVL.

The DNA for the CDR3 is TGTGCCTGGAGTCTCCGGGGGCTTGATTCACCCCTCCACTTT. Amino acids: CAWSLRGLDSPLHF. The chain has TRBV30 and TRBJ1-6; possible D gene TRBD1, 6 bases. Germline V gene data show CDR1 as GTSNPN and CDR2 as SVGIG (reference sequence). The length of the CDR3 is 14 residues. Deletions cut 2 bases from V and 8 bases from J, with 13 bases between.

The chain carries TRBV28 and TRBJ2-1; 9 bases agree with TRBD1. V lost 5 bases and J lost 1; bases outside the gene matches: 6. This CDR3 has 16 amino acids. Germline assignment: CDR1 MDHEN and CDR2 SYDVKM. The CDR3 DNA follows: TGTGCCAGCAGTCCCTCAGGACAGGGGTCCTACAATGAGCAGTTCTTC. This codes for CASSPSGQGSYNEQFF.

The genes are TRBV5-1 and TRBJ2-7; D perhaps matches TRBD1 (5 bases). In germline, CDR1 is SGHRS, CDR2 YFSETQ. The CDR3 length is 15 residues. Trimming pared 2 bases from V and 0 bases from J, leaving 12 bases between. The CDR3 DNA sequence: TGCGCCAGCAGCTTAGGGGCTGCCTCCTCCTACGAGCAGTACTTC. Protein sequence: CASSLGAASSYEQYF.

The chain is built from TRBV24-1 and TRBJ1-6; D perhaps matches TRBD1 (5 bases). Germline V gene sequence: CDR1 KGHDR, CDR2 SFDVKD. CDR3 length: 15 amino acids. Trimming took off 5 bases at V and 10 bases at J, with 17 bases between the two ends. This CDR3 reads CATSAPTAIRSPLHF. Written as DNA, the CDR3 is TGTGCCACCAGTGCCCCGACAGCGATAAGGTCACCCCTCCACTTT.